This T cell receptor (beta chain) was recorded in a study of CXCR3-negative and CXCR3-positive naive CD8 T cells. Note on this clonotype: Antigen: not known.

With UMI labels, 5' RACE was used to prepare the TRB cDNA libraries. No DNA is given; TCRdb re-called the 5' RACE reads and lists each CDR3 protein once. The sample includes some 130,000 distinct CDR3 sequences. CDR3 length: 14 amino acids. The study's findings and limits: TRBV-TRBJ usage was alike in naive CXCR3-negative and CXCR3-positive cells but differed in memory cells. Comparison of naive cells showed more hydrophobic TRB CDR3s in CXCR3-positive than in CXCR3-negative naive cells.

This clonotype originated in a human donor in good health. Some clones in this sample may be carry-over from other donors' samples. What was sequenced was naive CXCR3+ CD8+ T cells from blood. Subset of the sample: CD45RO-CCR7+CD27+CD95- naive CD8+ T cells expressing CXCR3 (TNR3+). The V call is TRBV12-3 or TRBV12-4, the J call TRBJ2-5; TCRdb proposes TRBD1, but this gene call is untestable without DNA. The CDR3 here is CASIPSGAGVTQYF.